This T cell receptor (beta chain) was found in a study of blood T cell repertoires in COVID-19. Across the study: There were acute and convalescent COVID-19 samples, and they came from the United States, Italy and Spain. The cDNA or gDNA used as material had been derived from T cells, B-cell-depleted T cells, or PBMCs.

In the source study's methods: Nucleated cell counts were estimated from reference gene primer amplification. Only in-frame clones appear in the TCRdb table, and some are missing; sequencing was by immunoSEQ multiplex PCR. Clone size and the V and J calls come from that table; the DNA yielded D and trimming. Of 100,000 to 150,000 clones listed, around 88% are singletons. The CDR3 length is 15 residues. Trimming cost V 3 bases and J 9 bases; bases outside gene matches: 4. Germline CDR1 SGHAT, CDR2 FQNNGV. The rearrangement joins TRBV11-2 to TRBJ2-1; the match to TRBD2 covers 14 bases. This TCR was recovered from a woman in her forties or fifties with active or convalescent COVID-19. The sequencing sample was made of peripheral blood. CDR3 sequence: CASSFGTSGSSEQFF. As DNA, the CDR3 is TGTGCCAGCAGCTTTGGGACTAGCGGGAGTTCTGAGCAGTTCTTC.